This TCR beta chain appears in the sequencing data of a study of CD8 T cells in Susac syndrome. The T cells that were sequenced for TCR beta were CD8+ and CD4+ cells from blood. Negative isolation yielded CD4+ and CD8+ T cells, and FACS enriched TEMRA cells. After extraction with the RNeasy kit, about 0.45 to 1 ug of the RNA was reverse transcribed using random hexamers. The method of amplification for TCR beta CDR3 was immunoSEQ multiplex PCR, covering 54 Vbeta and 13 Jbeta. TCRdb processed the immunoSEQ multiplex PCR reads anew with MiXCR; each CDR3 protein has one entry. The repertoire holds about 110,000 distinct CDR3 sequences, with 90% to 96% as singletons. Germline V gene data show CDR1 as SGHTA and CDR2 as FQGNSA. Trimming cost V 4 bases and J 2 bases; bases outside gene matches: 5. The CDR3 runs to 16 residues.

Sequencing was carried out using CD4+ T cells from PBMCs. The receptor comes from a human donor in good health. V gene TRBV7-2 combines with J gene TRBJ2-2; 9 bases align to TRBD2. CDR3 coding DNA: TGTGCCAGCAGCTGGGGACTAGCTGTTAACACCGGGGAGCTGTTTTTT. This gives the protein CASSWGLAVNTGELFF. Full variable domain (rest looked up from reference TRBV7-2 and TRBJ2-2): GAGVSQSPSNKVTEKGKDVELRCDPISGHTALYWYRQSLGQGLEFLIYFQGNSAPDKSGLPSDRFSAERTGGSVSTLTIQRTQQEDSAVYLCASSWGLAVNTGELFFGEGSRLTVL.